The T cell receptor (beta chain) described here comes from a study of CD8 T cells in Susac syndrome. The CDR3 loop spans 13 amino acids. Germline V lookup: CDR1 SGHRS, CDR2 YFSETQ. Deletions cut 3 bases from V and 6 bases from J, with 13 bases between. cDNA came from 0.5 to 1 ug RNA primed by random hexamers. TCR beta CDR3 was amplified by immunoSEQ covering 54 Vbeta and 13 Jbeta. MiXCR, run by TCRdb on the immunoSEQ multiplex PCR reads, gives a single entry per CDR3 protein. The sample holds about 440,000 distinct CDR3 sequences; approximately 89% are singletons and the top ten take about 0.12%. Sequencing targeted TCR beta in blood CD8+ and CD4+ T cells. TEMRA cells were FACS-enriched, unlike CD8+ and CD4+ T cells, which were negatively isolated. As for this clonotype: Antigen specificity is unknown.

Study-level findings and limits: As the study acknowledged, the number of individuals who were part of its TCR sequencing and HLA analysis was relatively small.

The V and J genes are TRBV5-1 and TRBJ2-7; no reliable D call. The clonotype comes from a human donor with multiple sclerosis. The sequencing input was CD8+ T cells from PBMCs. The CDR3 bases are TGCGCCAGCAGCTCAATCTCAGATGCCGAGCAGTACTTC. Translating it yields CASSSISDAEQYF.